The sample holds a few counts of the clone carrying this TCR beta chain. No antigen is known for it. Isolated PBMCs totaled at least 6.5 million in each sample. V was pared by 4 bases and J by 6 bases, with 19 bases between. The germline gives CDR1 SEHNR, CDR2 FQNEAQ (reference sequence). The CDR3 is 16 amino acids. A sample-barcoded 5' primer and a J-beta primer mix were used in a second PCR of about 6 to 12 cycles. Each of the cDNA molecules was tagged by a template-switch adaptor with 12 random nucleotides. Each CDR3 protein gets one entry after TCRdb re-called the 5' RACE reads with MiXCR. The table records about 1.7 million distinct CDR3 sequences, 28% of them present only once. The sample originates from a study of blood T cells in healthy people across ages. Study conclusions and caveats: The long-lived group displayed more naive CD4+ cells, plus higher diversity, than the aged donors did. Age brought a roughly linear fall in TCR beta diversity measured per million T cells.

Material for sequencing was blood. V gene TRBV7-9 combines with J gene TRBJ2-1, with D tentatively TRBD1 (6 bases). The TCR sequence derives from a woman aged 25 to 39 in good health. As DNA, the CDR3 is TGTGCCAGCAGCTATGAGGCGGCAGTAGGGGGCAATGAGCAGTTCTTC. Its translation is CASSYEAAVGGNEQFF.